This TCR beta chain was identified in a study of cytomegalovirus exposure and HLA in healthy donors. Whole-study context: In an earlier analysis, 95 million to 140 million unique TCR beta sequences were found from 150 million to 200 million T cells. Study results and caveats: Earlier findings revealed that most TCR beta V segments proved productive either about 87% or about 30% of the time. Later analysis reportedly placed an Asian-associated ancestry cluster below the roughly 680-donor mean in N-insertions.

With regard to this clone: Antigen: not known.

CDR3 size: 13 residues. Germline CDR1 reads SGDLS; CDR2 reads YYNGEE. V dropped 3 bases and J dropped 7 bases, with 10 bases sitting between them. The PCR was carried out with 60 Vbeta primers and 13 Jbeta primers. Sequencing was performed with immunoSEQ multiplex PCR; in TCRdb, only in-frame clones are kept and a portion is missing. The repertoire includes about 150,000 clones, approximately 63% of them detected once, and about 2% sits in the top ten. Donors were ostensibly healthy at sampling, although undocumented immune exposures were probable. The TCR was taken from an older woman in good health and CMV-seropositive. The rearrangement uses TRBV9 and TRBJ2-2; a weak D match, TRBD2 (5 bases). Sequences were obtained from PBMCs. This chain's CDR3 is CASSAGRGGELFF. CDR3 sequence (DNA): TGTGCCAGCAGCGCCGGTCGGGGCGGGGAGCTGTTTTTT. Drawing the rest from reference TRBV9 and TRBJ2-2, the complete variable domain is DSGVTQTPKHLITATGQRVTLRCSPRSGDLSVYWYQQSLDQGLQFLIQYYNGEERAKGNILERFSAQQFPDLHSELNLSSLELGDSALYFCASSAGRGGELFFGEGSRLTVL.